The clone carrying this TCR beta chain was seen at least ten times. This entry comes from a study of T cells in Graves' hyperthyroidism and ophthalmopathy. Using RNA transcripts as the source, TCR beta CDR3 regions were amplified. During a first-round RT-PCR of the TCR CDR3, the HTBI primer set was used. Each CDR3 protein gets one entry after TCRdb re-called the multiplex PCR reads with MiXCR. Altogether around 620,000 distinct CDR3 sequences are present, approximately 14% being singletons, with the ten largest covering 6.5% to 9%. The CDR3 runs 14 residues. The V end was cut by 3 bases, the J end by 4 bases, with 12 bases between.

The source material was blood. The clonotype comes from a woman aged 18-29 years with Graves' ophthalmopathy. This chain links TRBV12-3 or TRBV12-4 with TRBJ1-1, with a possible D match to TRBD1 (5 bases). The CDR3 region is CASSLTGLGTEAFF. CDR3 DNA: TGTGCCAGCAGTTTGACGGGGCTGGGCACTGAAGCTTTCTTT.